This T cell receptor beta chain was obtained from a study of T cells in tumors after PD-1 blockade (dated by TCRdb to between 2018 and 2020). For context, the study as a whole: Patients were excluded if they had prior checkpoint blockade, use of systemic immunosuppressants, or recent radiotherapy or other anti-cancer therapy within 4 weeks. On average, peripheral blood samples yielded under 45,000 unique clonotypes and 95,000 to 140,000 TCR templates (range roughly 21,000-280,000). To compare clonotypes in blood and tumor, bulk TCR sequencing was done on roughly ten peripheral blood samples taken from roughly five patients. Patients received pembrolizumab 200 mg every 3 weeks or cemiplimab 350 mg every 2 weeks. The study performed paired single-cell RNA and TCR sequencing on site-matched tumors from BCC or SCC patients before and after anti-PD-1 therapy. Clinical response was assessed using RECIST version 1.1. While on anti-PD-1 treatment, some of the patients also continued taking daily vismodegib 150 mg. Findings and caveats that apply to the study as a whole: The source of novel T cell clones was not identified and could include lymphoid organs or rare unexpanded clones within the tumor or its periphery. Approximately 38% of tumor TCR clonotypes were found in blood, and some novel exhausted tumor clones appeared in pre-treatment blood, suggesting peripheral recruitment.

The sample's time point label, in plain terms: before anti-PD-1 therapy. For bulk TCRbeta sequencing, genomic DNA was extracted from tumor biopsies or peripheral blood, and input amounts ranged from roughly 550 ng to 6,004 ng. All patients had histologically proven advanced or metastatic basal or squamous cell carcinoma and were poor candidates for surgical resection. Of the approximately 10 patients making up the basal cell carcinoma cohort, 7 to 9 underwent bulk tumor TCR sequencing. Measured from the cysteine to the phenylalanine, the CDR3 is 16 residues long. The DNA shown is the 48-base CDR3, in frame from base 1. Reading the germline V gene gives CDR1 SGHTA and CDR2 FQGTGA. V drops 5 bases and J drops 0 bases, leaving 11 bases in between. The immunoSEQ platform was used for deep TCRbeta sequencing. The paper's data handling went like this. For further analysis, only productive rearrangements were exported out of the immunoSEQ Analyzer. Bulk TCRbeta clonotypes were assigned T cell phenotypes by matching to single-cell RNA+TCR-seq clones sharing the same TCRbeta sequence. Tumor enrichment of a clone was calculated by dividing the clone's tumor frequency by the clone's PBMC frequency, both taken from bulk TCR sequencing. GLIPH was used to sort TCRs into specificity groups, which are clusters of distinct TCRs that likely recognize common antigens through shared CDR3 motifs. In its TCRdb copy, this immuneACCESS table keeps in-frame sequences only and misses some clones. Where compared with another copy, unresolved V genes explain less than half of these, and the others have no known cause. V and J calls plus clone size are reproduced from that table; the DNA served to infer D and trimming. Counted in this sample were over 30,000 clones; over 75% of them appeared once. The ten most abundant clones make up under 40% of the sample.

In regard to this clone: Its antigen specificity is not known. One base away there is no much larger clone; base qualities are not given.

The rearranged segments are TRBV7-3 and TRBJ2-6; TRBD2 is a weak D gene call, 5 bases matching. The sequence was obtained from a human donor with basal cell carcinoma. The sequencing here drew on PBMCs, taken before anti-PD-1 treatment. The nucleotide sequence is given as TGTGCCAGCAGCCCCCCCACTAGCTCTGGGGCCAACGTCCTGACTTTC. It is translated as CASSPPTSSGANVLTF. When the CDR3 is completed using the reference TRBV7-3 and TRBJ2-6 genes on either side, the full variable domain is GAGVSQTPSNKVTEKGKYVELRCDPISGHTALYWYRQSLGQGPEFLIYFQGTGAADDSGLPNDRFFAVRPEGSVSTLKIQRTERGDSAVYLCASSPPTSSGANVLTFGAGSRLTVL.